This TCR beta chain originates from a study of cytomegalovirus exposure and HLA in healthy donors. About the study: Around 89 million unique TCRs from HLA-typed donors made up an early data release.

Overall study results and limits: In a later analysis, donors in an Asian-associated ancestry cluster reportedly had fewer N-insertions in productive TCRs than the cohort mean. Serostatus for CMV was the only available immune exposure information.

Researchers ran the PCR with 60 Vbeta and 13 Jbeta primers. This table comes from immunoSEQ multiplex PCR, and its TCRdb copy is limited to in-frame clones, with some not included. This sample has roughly 130,000 clones, with around 90% found just once. With regard to this clone: Its specificity is unknown.

Sequencing was performed on PBMCs. The receptor was derived from a woman in her thirties or forties in good health and CMV-seronegative.

The CDR3 bases are TGTGCCAGCTGCGGTGGACTCCACCCTTCCAAGGAGCAGTTCTTC. Its translation is CASCGGLHPSKEQFF. The genes are TRBV6-1 and TRBJ2-1; D might be TRBD2 (5 bases). The CDR3 length is 15 residues. Germline V CDR1 and CDR2: MNHNS, SASEGT. Trimming stripped 8 bases from V and 10 bases from J, with 24 bases between.